These 15 T cell receptor beta chains originate from one sample sequenced in a study of T cell responses to AZD1222 COVID-19 vaccine. The data were produced by immunoSEQ multiplex PCR, yet TCRdb's version contains in-frame clones alone and is incomplete. Among over 70,000 clones, 60% to 85% were seen once, and the ten largest hold approximately 30%. Sequencing was performed on peripheral blood, taken 28 days after the second dose of the MenACWY control vaccine. The receptors come from an adult who received the MenACWY meningococcal vaccine as a control.

The V and J genes are TRBV5-5 and TRBJ1-6; D remains ambiguous. V was shortened by 1 base and J by 9 bases, with 14 bases between the two germline ends. The CDR3 has 15 residues. CDR1 and CDR2 from the germline V gene are SGHKS and YYEKEE (reference sequence). The CDR3: CASSLSQTQLSPLHF. CDR3 coding DNA: TGTGCCAGCAGCTTGTCCCAAACCCAGCTTTCACCCCTCCACTTT.

Only a few counts were recorded for this clone. The V and J genes are TRBV19 and TRBJ2-4; a possible D gene is TRBD1 (5 bases). The V end lost 6 bases, the J end lost 3 bases, and 18 bases lay between the germline ends. The CDR3 sequence is 16 residues long. Germline V gene sequence: CDR1 LNHDA, CDR2 SQIVND (reference sequence). The CDR3 DNA reads as TGTGCCAGTAGCATGCAGGGTGGCTTGGGCAAAAACATTCAGTACTTC. Its translation is CASSMQGGLGKNIQYF.

The V gene is TRBV6-5, the J gene TRBJ1-2; TRBD1 matches 7 bases. Germline V lookup: CDR1 MNHEY, CDR2 SVGAGI. After removal of 6 bases from V and 3 bases from J, the junction contained 7 bases not matched to a gene. The CDR3 runs 14 residues. The CDR3 protein is CASRPQGGDYGYTF. DNA for the CDR3: TGTGCCAGCAGGCCCCAGGGGGGGGACTATGGCTACACCTTC.

The V and J genes are TRBV27 and TRBJ2-1; either TRBD1 or TRBD2 may fit D (6 bases each). The V gene's germline CDR1 is MNHEY and CDR2 SMNVEV (reference sequence). The CDR3 covers 18 residues. Trimming removed 4 bases from V and 6 bases from J, with 25 bases in between. The CDR3 spells CASSSAAERGARGNEQFF. CDR3 nucleotides: TGTGCCAGCAGTTCCGCGGCGGAGAGGGGGGCTCGAGGCAATGAGCAGTTCTTC.

The V gene is TRBV30, the J gene TRBJ1-3; unclear D gene. The CDR3 length is 14 residues. Per germline, CDR1 GTSNPN and CDR2 SVGIG (reference sequence). V was shortened by 4 bases and J by 0 bases, with 10 bases between the two germline ends. The CDR3 loop reads CAWNGGYSGNTIYF. The CDR3 DNA reads as TGTGCCTGGAACGGCGGGTACTCTGGAAACACCATATATTTT.

This chain joins TRBV30 and TRBJ2-1; D call uncertain. The CDR3 sequence is 11 residues long. V shed 5 bases and J shed 5 bases, with 7 bases lying between them. Per germline, CDR1 GTSNPN and CDR2 SVGIG (reference sequence). The CDR3: CAWGQDNEQFF. The CDR3, as DNA: TGTGCCTGGGGCCAAGACAATGAGCAGTTCTTC.

This clone has just a few counts. V usage is TRBV9 and J usage is TRBJ1-6, with unresolved D. Trimming removed 3 bases from V and 9 bases from J, with 13 bases in between. The CDR3 is 14 residues long. Germline V gene lookup returns CDR1 SGDLS and CDR2 YYNGEE. CDR3 amino acids: CASSEGSAPSPLHF. For the CDR3, the DNA is TGTGCCAGCAGCGAAGGGTCAGCCCCTTCACCCCTCCACTTT.

This clone was seen only a few times. The chain recombines TRBV6-2 or TRBV6-3 with TRBJ1-2; no reliable D call. CDR3 size: 14 residues. The V end lost 7 bases, the J end lost 4 bases, and 16 bases lay between the germline ends. CDR1 is MNHEY, CDR2 SVGEGT, per germline. CDR3 residues: CASNPAGSLYGYTF. The CDR3 DNA follows: TGTGCCAGCAACCCCGCGGGTTCCCTCTATGGCTACACCTTC.

The gene calls are TRBV7-8 and TRBJ2-7; the D gene is possibly TRBD1 (5 bases). The germline CDR1 and CDR2 sequences are SGHVS and FQNEAQ. V was pared by 5 bases and J by 3 bases, with 11 bases between. The CDR3 contains 13 residues. The CDR3 loop is CASSQDTLYEQYF. In DNA, the CDR3 is TGTGCCAGCAGCCAGGACACTCTCTACGAGCAGTACTTC. Full variable domain (missing parts from reference TRBV7-8 and TRBJ2-7): GAGVSQSPRYKVAKRGQDVALRCDPISGHVSLFWYQQALGQGPEFLTYFQNEAQLDKSGLPSDRFFAERPEGSVSTLKIQRTQQEDSAVYLCASSQDTLYEQYFGPGTRLTVT.

This chain uses TRBV5-6 with TRBJ2-2, with 9 nucleotides matching TRBD1. CDR3 length equals 16 residues. The junction had 3 bases not matched to a gene; V was cut back by 3 bases and J by 0 bases. From germline, CDR1 is SGHDT and CDR2 YYEEEE. This CDR3 reads CASSWGTGTNTGELFF. As DNA, the CDR3 is TGTGCCAGCAGCTGGGGGACAGGGACGAACACCGGGGAGCTGTTTTTT.

V and J are TRBV7-9 and TRBJ2-2, with D possibly TRBD1 on 6 matching bases. Germline CDR1 is SEHNR and CDR2 is FQNEAQ (reference sequence). The CDR3 totals 13 residues. Between the trimmed V and J ends, which lost 6 bases and 2 bases, there was a span of 7 bases. CDR3 coding DNA: TGTGCCAGCAGAGGGGGAAACACCGGGGAGCTGTTTTTT. This sequence encodes CASRGGNTGELFF.

The J gene is TRBJ2-7, the V gene TRBV27; TRBD2 is a possible D gene (6 bases). The CDR3 length is 13 residues. Germline lookup yields CDR1 MNHEY and CDR2 SMNVEV (reference sequence). Trimming shortened V by 3 bases and J by 6 bases, and 12 bases separated the two germline ends. The CDR3 DNA follows: TGTGCCAGCAGTTTCGGGGGAGGCGGCGAGCAGTACTTC. Translation gives CASSFGGGGEQYF.

Worth noting for this clone: A junction boundary mismatches the germline segment, possibly from a read error. The chain recombines TRBV4-2 with TRBJ2-3; possibly TRBD2 for D (6 bases). The V gene's germline CDR1 is LGHNA and CDR2 YNFKEQ. CDR3 length: 15 amino acids. In DNA, the CDR3 is TGTGCCAGCAGGCAAGATCCGGGAGTGGTAGATACGCAGTATTTT. Its translation: CASRQDPGVVDTQYF.

The chain combines TRBV21-1 with TRBJ1-5. TRBV21-1 is an annotated pseudogene. There are 17 residues in the CDR3. The CDR3 protein is CAINGREEDMDNQPQHF. Written as DNA, the CDR3 is TGTGCCATCAATGGGAGGGAGGAAGATATGGACAATCAGCCCCAGCATTTT.

The count of this clone is one. The chain links TRBV4-3 to TRBJ1-2; D gene ambiguous. Germline lookup yields CDR1 LGHNA and CDR2 YSLEER. This CDR3 is built from 14 residues. The V gene lost 0 bases and the J gene lost 4 bases, with 9 bases spanning the gap. This chain's CDR3 is CASSQDLGSYGYTF. The CDR3 DNA reads as TGCGCCAGCAGCCAAGATTTAGGGTCCTATGGCTACACCTTC.